This T cell receptor beta chain was recorded in a study of T cells expressing NK-cell markers. Whole-study context: Repertoire data for TCR beta were derived from sorted T cells (CD3+CD56+NKG2C+, CD3+CD56+NKG2C- and CD3+CD56-NKG2C+). There were seven HCMV-seropositive donors and one seronegative donor among the eight sequenced.

The cDNA for TCR beta came from 5'RACE template switching with UMIs. With the 5' RACE reads reprocessed, TCRdb shows one record per CDR3 protein and no DNA. In all, the sample yields 400,000 to 500,000 distinct CDR3 sequences. This CDR3 spans 14 amino acids. CDR1 and CDR2 from the germline V gene are SGHAT and FQNNGV. Whole-study results and caveats: Four donors' CD3+CD56-NKG2C+ cells were dominated by the same clonotypes.

With regard to this clonotype: The target antigen is unknown.

This TCR was recovered from a woman aged 18 to 75 in good health. The chain employs TRBV11-2 and TRBJ1-6; the TCRdb call, TRBD1, lacks DNA for checking. Material: blood T cells: a sorted CD56 or NKG2C T cell subset, CD4+ or CD8+ T cells, or bulk PBMC T cells (not recorded which). The CDR3 spells CASSSVGVPSPLHF. Together with reference TRBV11-2 and TRBJ1-6, the CDR3 gives the full variable domain: EAGVAQSPRYKIIEKRQSVAFWCNPISGHATLYWYQQILGQGPKLLIQFQNNGVVDDSQLPKDRFSAERLKGVDSTLKIQPAKLEDSAVYLCASSSVGVPSPLHFGNGTRLTVT.